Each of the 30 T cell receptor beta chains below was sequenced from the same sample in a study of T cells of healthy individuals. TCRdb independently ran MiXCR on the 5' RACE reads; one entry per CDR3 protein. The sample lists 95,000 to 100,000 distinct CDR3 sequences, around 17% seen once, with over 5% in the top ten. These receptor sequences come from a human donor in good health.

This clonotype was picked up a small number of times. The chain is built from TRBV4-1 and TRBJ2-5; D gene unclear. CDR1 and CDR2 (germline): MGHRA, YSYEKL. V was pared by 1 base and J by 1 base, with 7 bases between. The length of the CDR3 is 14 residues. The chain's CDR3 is CASSQVNIQETQYF. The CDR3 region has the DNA TGCGCCAGCAGCCAAGTTAACATCCAAGAGACCCAGTACTTC.

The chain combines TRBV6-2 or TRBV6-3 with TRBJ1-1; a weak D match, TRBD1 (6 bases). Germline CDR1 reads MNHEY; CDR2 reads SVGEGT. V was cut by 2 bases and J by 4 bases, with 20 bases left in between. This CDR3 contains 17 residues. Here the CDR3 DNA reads TGTGCCAGCAGTTACCGGGTACAGGGTGGAGTCCGCACTGAAGCTTTCTTT. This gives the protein CASSYRVQGGVRTEAFF.

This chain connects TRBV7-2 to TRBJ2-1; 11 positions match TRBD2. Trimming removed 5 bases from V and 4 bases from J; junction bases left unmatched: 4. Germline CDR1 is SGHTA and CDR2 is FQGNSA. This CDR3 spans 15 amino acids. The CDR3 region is CASSSTSGSYNEQFF. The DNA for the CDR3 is TGTGCCAGCAGCAGTACTAGCGGGAGTTACAATGAGCAGTTCTTC. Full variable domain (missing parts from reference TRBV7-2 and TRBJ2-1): GAGVSQSPSNKVTEKGKDVELRCDPISGHTALYWYRQSLGQGLEFLIYFQGNSAPDKSGLPSDRFSAERTGGSVSTLTIQRTQQEDSAVYLCASSSTSGSYNEQFFGPGTRLTVL.

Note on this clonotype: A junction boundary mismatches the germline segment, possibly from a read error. CDR3 sequence (DNA): TGTGCCAGCAGTTACGGACTAGCGGGAGCGCAATCTTTT. It is translated as CASSYGLAGAQSF. V usage is TRBV6-5 and J usage is TRBJ2-3; 13 bases are a match to TRBD2. The CDR3 sequence is 13 residues long. Germline values: CDR1 MNHEY, CDR2 SVGAGI.

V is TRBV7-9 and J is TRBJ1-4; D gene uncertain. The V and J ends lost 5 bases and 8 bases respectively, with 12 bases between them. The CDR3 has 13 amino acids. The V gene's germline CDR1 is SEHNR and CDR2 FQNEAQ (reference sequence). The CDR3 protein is CASSPDTREKLFF. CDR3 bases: TGTGCCAGCAGCCCAGATACCAGGGAAAAACTGTTTTTT.

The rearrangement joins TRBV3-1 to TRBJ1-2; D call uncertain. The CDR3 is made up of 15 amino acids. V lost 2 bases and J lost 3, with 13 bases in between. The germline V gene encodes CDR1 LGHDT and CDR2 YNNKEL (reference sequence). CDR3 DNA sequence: TGTGCCAGCAGCCAACTAATAACAGCTGACTATGGCTACACCTTC. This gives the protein CASSQLITADYGYTF.

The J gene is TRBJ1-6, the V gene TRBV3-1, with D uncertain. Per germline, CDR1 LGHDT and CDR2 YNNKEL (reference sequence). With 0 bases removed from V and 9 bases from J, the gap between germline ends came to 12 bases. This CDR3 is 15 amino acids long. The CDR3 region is CASSQDQASISPLHF. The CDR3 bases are TGTGCCAGCAGCCAAGATCAGGCGTCGATTTCACCCCTCCACTTT.

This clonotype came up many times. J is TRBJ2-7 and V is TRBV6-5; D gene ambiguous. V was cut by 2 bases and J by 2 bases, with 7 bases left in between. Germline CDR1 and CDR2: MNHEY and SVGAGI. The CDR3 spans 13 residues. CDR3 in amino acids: CASSYAQTYEQYF. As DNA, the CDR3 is TGTGCCAGCAGTTACGCACAGACCTACGAGCAGTACTTC.

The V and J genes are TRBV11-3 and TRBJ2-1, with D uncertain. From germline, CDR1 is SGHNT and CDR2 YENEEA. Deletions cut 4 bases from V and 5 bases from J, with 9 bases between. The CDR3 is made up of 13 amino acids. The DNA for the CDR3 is TGTGCCAGCAGCTCCCCAGGCGACAATGAGCAGTTCTTC. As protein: CASSSPGDNEQFF.

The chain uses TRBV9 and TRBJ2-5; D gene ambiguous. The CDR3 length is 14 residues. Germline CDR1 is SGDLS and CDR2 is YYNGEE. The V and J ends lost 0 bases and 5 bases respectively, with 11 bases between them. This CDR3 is CASSVAPARETQYF. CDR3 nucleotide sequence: TGTGCCAGCAGCGTAGCCCCAGCGCGGGAGACCCAGTACTTC. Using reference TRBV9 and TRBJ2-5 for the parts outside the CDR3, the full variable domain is DSGVTQTPKHLITATGQRVTLRCSPRSGDLSVYWYQQSLDQGLQFLIQYYNGEERAKGNILERFSAQQFPDLHSELNLSSLELGDSALYFCASSVAPARETQYFGPGTRLLVL.

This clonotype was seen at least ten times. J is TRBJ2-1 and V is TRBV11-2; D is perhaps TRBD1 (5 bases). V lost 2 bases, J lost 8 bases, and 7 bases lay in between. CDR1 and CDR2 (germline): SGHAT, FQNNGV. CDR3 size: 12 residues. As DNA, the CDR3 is TGTGCCAGCAGCTTATGGGGCCATGAGCAGTTCTTC. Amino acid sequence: CASSLWGHEQFF.

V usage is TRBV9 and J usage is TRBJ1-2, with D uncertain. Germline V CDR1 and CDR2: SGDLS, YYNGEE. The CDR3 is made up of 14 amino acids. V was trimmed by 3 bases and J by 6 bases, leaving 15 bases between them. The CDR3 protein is CASSATPFEDGYTF. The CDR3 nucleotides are TGTGCCAGCAGCGCGACCCCATTTGAGGATGGCTACACCTTC.

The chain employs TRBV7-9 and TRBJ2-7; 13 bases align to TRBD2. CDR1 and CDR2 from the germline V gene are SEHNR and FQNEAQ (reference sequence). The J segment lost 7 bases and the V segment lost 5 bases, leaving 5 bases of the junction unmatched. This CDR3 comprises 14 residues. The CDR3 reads CASSPGLAGEEQYF. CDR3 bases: TGTGCCAGCAGCCCAGGACTAGCGGGAGAAGAGCAGTACTTC.

CDR3 sequence reads: CASSPQAHGELFF. CDR3 in DNA: TGTGCCAGCAGCCCCCAAGCCCACGGGGAGCTGTTTTTT. The chain has TRBV7-3 and TRBJ2-2; no clear D gene. Per germline, CDR1 SGHTA and CDR2 FQGTGA. This CDR3 contains 13 residues. The V and J ends lost 5 bases and 7 bases respectively, with 11 bases between them.

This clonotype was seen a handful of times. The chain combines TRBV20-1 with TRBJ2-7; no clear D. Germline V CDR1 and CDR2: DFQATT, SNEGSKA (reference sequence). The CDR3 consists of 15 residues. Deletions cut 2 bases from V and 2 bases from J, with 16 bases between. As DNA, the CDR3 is TGCAGTGCTAGATCCCCAGTTCGTGGGGCCTACGAGCAGTACTTC. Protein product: CSARSPVRGAYEQYF.

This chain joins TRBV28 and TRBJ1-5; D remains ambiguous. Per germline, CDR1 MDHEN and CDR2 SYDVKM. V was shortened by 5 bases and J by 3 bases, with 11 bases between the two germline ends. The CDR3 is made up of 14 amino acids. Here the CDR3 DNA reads TGTGCCAGCAGTCGACCGGGATTCAATCAGCCCCAGCATTTT. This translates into CASSRPGFNQPQHF.

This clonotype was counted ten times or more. As DNA, the CDR3 is TGCAGTGCTAGATCCTGGACTACTAACTATGGCTACACCTTC. Translated, it gives CSARSWTTNYGYTF. The gene calls are TRBV20-1 and TRBJ1-2; D is undetermined. Germline V CDR1 and CDR2: DFQATT, SNEGSKA (reference sequence). Trimming took off 2 bases at V and 0 bases at J, with 10 bases between the two ends. The CDR3 has 14 residues.

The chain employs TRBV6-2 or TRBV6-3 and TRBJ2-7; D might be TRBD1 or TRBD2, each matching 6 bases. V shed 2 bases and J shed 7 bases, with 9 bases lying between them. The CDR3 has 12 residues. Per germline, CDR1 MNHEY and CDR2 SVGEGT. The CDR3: CASSYRGREQYF. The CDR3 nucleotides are TGTGCCAGCAGTTACCGGGGGCGGGAGCAGTACTTC.

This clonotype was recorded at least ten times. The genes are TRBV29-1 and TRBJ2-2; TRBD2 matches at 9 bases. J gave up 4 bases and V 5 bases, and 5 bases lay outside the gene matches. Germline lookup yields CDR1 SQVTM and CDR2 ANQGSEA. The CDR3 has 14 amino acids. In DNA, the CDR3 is TGCAGCGTTCGGAGCGGGGGGCCCACCGGGGAGCTGTTTTTT. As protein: CSVRSGGPTGELFF.

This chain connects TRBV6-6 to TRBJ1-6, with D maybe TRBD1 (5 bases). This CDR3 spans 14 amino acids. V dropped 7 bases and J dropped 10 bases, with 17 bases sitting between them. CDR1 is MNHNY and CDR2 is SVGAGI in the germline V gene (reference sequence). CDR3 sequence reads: CASTIPRDGSPLHF. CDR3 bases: TGTGCCAGCACCATACCCCGGGACGGATCACCCCTCCACTTT.

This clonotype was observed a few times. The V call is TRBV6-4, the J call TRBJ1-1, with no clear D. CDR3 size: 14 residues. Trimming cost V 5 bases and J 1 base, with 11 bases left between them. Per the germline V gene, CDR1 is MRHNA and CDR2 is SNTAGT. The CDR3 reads CASSLAAENTEAFF. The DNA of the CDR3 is TGTGCCAGCAGTCTCGCGGCGGAGAACACTGAAGCTTTCTTT.

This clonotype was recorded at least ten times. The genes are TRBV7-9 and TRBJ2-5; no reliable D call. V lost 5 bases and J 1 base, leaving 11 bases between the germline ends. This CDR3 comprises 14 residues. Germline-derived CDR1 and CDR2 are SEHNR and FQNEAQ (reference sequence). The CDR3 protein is CASSLTSTQETQYF. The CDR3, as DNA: TGTGCCAGCAGCCTAACAAGCACCCAAGAGACCCAGTACTTC.

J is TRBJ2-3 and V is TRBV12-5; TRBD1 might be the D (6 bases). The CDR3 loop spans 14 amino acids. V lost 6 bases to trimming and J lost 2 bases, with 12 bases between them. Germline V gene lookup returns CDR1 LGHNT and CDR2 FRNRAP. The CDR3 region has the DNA TGTGCTAGTGGCCAAGGACAGAACACAGATACGCAGTATTTT. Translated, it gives CASGQGQNTDTQYF.

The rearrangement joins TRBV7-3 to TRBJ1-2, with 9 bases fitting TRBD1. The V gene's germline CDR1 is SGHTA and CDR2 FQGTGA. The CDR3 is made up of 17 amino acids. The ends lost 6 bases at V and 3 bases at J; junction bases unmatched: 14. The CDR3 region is CASRPPGTGLSDYGYTF. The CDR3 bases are TGTGCCAGCAGACCGCCCGGGACAGGGCTATCGGACTATGGCTACACCTTC.

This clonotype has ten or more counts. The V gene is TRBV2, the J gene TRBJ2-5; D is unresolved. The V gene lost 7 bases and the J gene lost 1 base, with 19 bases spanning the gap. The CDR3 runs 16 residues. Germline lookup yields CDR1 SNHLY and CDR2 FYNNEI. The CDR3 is CASTLRPGWSQETQYF. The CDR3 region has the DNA TGTGCCAGCACCTTACGACCTGGTTGGAGCCAAGAGACCCAGTACTTC. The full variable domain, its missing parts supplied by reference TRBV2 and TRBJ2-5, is EPEVTQTPSHQVTQMGQEVILRCVPISNHLYFYWYRQILGQKVEFLVSFYNNEISEKSEIFDDQFSVERPDGSNFTLKIRSTKLEDSAMYFCASTLRPGWSQETQYFGPGTRLLVL.

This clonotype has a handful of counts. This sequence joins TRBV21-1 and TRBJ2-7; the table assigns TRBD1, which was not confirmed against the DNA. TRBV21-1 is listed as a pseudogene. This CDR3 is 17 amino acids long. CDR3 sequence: CASSGRRGGQGIYEQYF. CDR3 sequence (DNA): TGTGCCAGCAGCGGACGAAGAGGGGGACAGGGGATTTACGAGCAGTACTTC.

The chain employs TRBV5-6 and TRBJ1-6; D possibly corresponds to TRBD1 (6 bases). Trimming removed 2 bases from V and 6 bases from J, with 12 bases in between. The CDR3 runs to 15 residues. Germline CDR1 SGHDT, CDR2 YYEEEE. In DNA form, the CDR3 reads TGTGCCAGCAGCTTCAGGGGATCTATTAATTCACCCCTCCACTTT. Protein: CASSFRGSINSPLHF. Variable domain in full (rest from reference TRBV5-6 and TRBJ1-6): DAGVTQSPTHLIKTRGQQVTLRCSPKSGHDTVSWYQQALGQGPQFIFQYYEEEERQRGNFPDRFSGHQFPNYSSELNVNALLLGDSALYLCASSFRGSINSPLHFGNGTRLTVT.

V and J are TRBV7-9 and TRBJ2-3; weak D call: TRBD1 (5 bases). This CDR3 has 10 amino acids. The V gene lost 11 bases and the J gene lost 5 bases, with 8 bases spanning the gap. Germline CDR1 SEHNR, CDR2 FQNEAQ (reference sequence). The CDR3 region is CAGAQDTQYF. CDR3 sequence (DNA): TGTGCCGGGGCCCAAGATACGCAGTATTTT.

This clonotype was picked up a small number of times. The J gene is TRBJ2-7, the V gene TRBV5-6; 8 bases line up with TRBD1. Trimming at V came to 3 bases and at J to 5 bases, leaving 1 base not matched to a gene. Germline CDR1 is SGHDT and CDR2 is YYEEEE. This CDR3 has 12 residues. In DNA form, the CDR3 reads TGTGCCAGCAGCTGGACAGGGAACGAGCAGTACTTC. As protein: CASSWTGNEQYF. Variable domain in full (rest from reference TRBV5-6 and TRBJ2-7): DAGVTQSPTHLIKTRGQQVTLRCSPKSGHDTVSWYQQALGQGPQFIFQYYEEEERQRGNFPDRFSGHQFPNYSSELNVNALLLGDSALYLCASSWTGNEQYFGPGTRLTVT.

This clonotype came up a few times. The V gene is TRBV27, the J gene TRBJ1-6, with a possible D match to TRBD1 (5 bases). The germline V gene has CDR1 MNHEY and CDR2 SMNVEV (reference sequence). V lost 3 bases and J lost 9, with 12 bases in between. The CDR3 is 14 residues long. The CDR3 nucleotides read TGTGCCAGCAGTTTGGCGCAGGGCGCTTCACCCCTCCACTTT. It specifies CASSLAQGASPLHF.